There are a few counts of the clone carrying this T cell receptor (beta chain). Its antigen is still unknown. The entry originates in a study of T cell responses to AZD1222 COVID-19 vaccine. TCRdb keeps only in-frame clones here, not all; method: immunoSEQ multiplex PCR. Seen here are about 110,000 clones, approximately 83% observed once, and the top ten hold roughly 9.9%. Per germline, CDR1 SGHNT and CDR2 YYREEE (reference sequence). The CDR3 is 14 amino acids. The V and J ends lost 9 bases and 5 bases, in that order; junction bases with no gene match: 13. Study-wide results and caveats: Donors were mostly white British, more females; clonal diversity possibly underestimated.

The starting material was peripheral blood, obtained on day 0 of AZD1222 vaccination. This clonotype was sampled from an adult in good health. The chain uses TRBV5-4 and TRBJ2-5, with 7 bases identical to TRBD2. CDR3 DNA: TGTGCCACCGGGGATAGCGGGTTCCGGGAGACCCAGTACTTC. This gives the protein CATGDSGFRETQYF.